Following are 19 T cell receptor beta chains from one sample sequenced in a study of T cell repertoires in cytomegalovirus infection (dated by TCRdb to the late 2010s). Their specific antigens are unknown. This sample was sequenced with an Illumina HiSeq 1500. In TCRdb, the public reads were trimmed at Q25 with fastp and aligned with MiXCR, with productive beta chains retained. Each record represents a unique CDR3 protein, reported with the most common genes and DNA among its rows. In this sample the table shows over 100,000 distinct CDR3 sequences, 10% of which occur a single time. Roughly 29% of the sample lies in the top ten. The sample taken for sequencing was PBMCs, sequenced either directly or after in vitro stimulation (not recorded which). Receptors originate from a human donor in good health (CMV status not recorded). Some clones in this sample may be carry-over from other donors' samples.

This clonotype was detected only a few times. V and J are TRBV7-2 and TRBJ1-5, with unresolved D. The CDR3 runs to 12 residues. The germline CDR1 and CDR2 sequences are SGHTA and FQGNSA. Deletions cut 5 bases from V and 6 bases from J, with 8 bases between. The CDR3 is CASSLYTQPQHF. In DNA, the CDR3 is TGTGCCAGCAGCCTTTACACTCAGCCCCAGCATTTT.

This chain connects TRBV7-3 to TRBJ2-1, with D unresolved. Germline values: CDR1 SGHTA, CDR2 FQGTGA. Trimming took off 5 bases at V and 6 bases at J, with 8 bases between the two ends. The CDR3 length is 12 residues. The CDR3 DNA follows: TGTGCCAGCAGCCGTTGGGGCAATGAGCAGTTCTTC. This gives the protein CASSRWGNEQFF.

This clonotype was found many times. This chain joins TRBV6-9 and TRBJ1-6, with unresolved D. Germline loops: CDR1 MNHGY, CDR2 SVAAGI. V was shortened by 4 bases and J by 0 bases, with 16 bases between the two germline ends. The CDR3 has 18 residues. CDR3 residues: CASSWGGRAGSYNSPLHF. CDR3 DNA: TGTGCCAGCAGTTGGGGAGGGCGCGCGGGCTCCTATAATTCACCCCTCCACTTT.

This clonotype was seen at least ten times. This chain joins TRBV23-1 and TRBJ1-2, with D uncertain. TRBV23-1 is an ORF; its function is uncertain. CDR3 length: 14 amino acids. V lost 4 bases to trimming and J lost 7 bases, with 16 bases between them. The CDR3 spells CASSPCRTPCGYTF. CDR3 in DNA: TGCGCCAGCAGTCCCTGTAGGACTCCTTGTGGCTACACCTTC.

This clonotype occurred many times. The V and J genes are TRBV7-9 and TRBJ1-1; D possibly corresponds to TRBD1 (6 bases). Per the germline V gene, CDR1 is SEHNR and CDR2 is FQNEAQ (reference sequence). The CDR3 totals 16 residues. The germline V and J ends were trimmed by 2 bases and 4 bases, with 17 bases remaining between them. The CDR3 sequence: CASSLPTRGQGTEAFF. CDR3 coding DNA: TGTGCCAGCAGCTTACCGACACGGGGGCAAGGCACTGAAGCTTTCTTT.

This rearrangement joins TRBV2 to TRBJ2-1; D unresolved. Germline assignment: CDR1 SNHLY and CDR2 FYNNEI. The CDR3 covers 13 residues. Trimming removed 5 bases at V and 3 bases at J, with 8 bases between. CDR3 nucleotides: TGTGCCAGCAGTTGGGCCGACTACAATGAGCAGTTCTTC. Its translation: CASSWADYNEQFF.

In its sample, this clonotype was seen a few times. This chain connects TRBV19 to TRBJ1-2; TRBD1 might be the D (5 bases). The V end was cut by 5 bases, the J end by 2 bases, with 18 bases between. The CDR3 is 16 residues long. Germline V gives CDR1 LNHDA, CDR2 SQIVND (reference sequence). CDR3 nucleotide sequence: TGTGCCAGTAGTGTGGGACTCTCACCGGCGAACTATGGCTACACCTTC. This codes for CASSVGLSPANYGYTF.

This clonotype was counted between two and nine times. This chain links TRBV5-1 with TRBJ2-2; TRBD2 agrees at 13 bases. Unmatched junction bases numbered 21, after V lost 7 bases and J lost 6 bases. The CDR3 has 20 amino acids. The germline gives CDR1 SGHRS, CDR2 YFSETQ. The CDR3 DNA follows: TGCGCCAGCTCTACTGGACTAGCGGGAGTCATAAGTACGACGGCCGGGGAGCTGTTTTTT. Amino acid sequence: CASSTGLAGVISTTAGELFF. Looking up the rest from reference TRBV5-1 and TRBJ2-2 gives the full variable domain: KAGVTQTPRYLIKTRGQQVTLSCSPISGHRSVSWYQQTPGQGLQFLFEYFSETQRNKGNFPGRFSGRQFSNSRSEMNVSTLELGDSALYLCASSTGLAGVISTTAGELFFGEGSRLTVL.

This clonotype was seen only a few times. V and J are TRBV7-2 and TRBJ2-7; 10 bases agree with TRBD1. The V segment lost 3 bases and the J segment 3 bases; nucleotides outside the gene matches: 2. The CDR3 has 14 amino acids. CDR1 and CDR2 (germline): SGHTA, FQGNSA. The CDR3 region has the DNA TGTGCCAGCAGCTTCAGGGACAGGGGCTACGAGCAGTACGTC. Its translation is CASSFRDRGYEQYV.

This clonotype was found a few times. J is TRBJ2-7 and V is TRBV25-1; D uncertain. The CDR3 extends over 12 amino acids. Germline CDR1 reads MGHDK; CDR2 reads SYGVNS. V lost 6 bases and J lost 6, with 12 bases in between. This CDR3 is CASRGSPLEQYF. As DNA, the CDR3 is TGTGCCAGCAGGGGTTCCCCCCTCGAGCAGTACTTC.

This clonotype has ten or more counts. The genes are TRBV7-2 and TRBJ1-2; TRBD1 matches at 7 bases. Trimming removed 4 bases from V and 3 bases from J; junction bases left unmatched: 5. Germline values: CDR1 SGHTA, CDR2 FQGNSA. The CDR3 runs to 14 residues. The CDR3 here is CASSWPGQYYGYTF. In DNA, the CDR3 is TGTGCCAGCAGCTGGCCGGGACAGTACTATGGCTACACCTTC.

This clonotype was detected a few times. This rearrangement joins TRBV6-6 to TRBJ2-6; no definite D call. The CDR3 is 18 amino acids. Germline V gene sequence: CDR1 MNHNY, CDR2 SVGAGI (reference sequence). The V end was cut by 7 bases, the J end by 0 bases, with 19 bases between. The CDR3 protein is CASTTVGFATSGANVLTF. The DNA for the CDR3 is TGTGCCAGCACAACGGTGGGGTTCGCAACCTCTGGGGCCAACGTCCTGACTTTC.

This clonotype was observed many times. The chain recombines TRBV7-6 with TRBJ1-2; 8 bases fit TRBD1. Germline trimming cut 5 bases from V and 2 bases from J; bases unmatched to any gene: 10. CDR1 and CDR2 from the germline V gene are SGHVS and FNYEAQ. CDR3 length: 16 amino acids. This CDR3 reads CASSRSTGTGNYGYTF. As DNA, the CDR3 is TGTGCCAGCAGCCGATCGACCGGGACAGGAAACTATGGCTACACCTTC.

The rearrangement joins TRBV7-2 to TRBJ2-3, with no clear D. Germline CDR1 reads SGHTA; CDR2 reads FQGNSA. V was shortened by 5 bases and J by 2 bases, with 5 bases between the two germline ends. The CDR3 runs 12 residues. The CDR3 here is CASSRNTDTQYF. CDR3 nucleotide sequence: TGTGCCAGCAGCCGAAACACAGATACGCAGTATTTT. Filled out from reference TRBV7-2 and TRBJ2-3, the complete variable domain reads GAGVSQSPSNKVTEKGKDVELRCDPISGHTALYWYRQSLGQGLEFLIYFQGNSAPDKSGLPSDRFSAERTGGSVSTLTIQRTQQEDSAVYLCASSRNTDTQYFGPGTRLTVL.

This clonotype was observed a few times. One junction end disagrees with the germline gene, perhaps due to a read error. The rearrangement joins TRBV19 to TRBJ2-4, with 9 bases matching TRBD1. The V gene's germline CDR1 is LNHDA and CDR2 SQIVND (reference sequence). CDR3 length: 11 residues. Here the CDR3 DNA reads TGTGCCAGTAGTAACAGACAGGGGGGGACCTTC. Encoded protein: CASSNRQGGTF.

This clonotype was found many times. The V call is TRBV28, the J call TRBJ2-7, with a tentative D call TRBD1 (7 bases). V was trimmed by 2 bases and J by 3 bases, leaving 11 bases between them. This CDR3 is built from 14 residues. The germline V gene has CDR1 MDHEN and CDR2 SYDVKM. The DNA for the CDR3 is TGTGCCAGCAGTTTACCAGGGGGGAACTACGAGCAGTACTTC. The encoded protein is CASSLPGGNYEQYF. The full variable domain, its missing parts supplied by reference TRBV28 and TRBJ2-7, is DVKVTQSSRYLVKRTGEKVFLECVQDMDHENMFWYRQDPGLGLRLIYFSYDVKMKEKGDIPEGYSVSREKKERFSLILESASTNQTSMYLCASSLPGGNYEQYFGPGTRLTVT.

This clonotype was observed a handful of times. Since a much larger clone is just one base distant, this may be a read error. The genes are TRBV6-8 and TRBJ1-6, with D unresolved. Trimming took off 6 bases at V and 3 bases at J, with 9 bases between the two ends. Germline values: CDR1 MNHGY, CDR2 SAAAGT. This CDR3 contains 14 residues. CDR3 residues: CASSPGNYNSPLHF. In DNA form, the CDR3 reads TGTGCCAGCAGCCCGGGAAACTATAATTCACCCCTCCACTTT.

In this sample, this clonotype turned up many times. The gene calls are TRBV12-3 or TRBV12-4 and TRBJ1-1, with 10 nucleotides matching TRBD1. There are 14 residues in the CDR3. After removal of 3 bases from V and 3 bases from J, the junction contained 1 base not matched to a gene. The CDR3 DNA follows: TGTGCCAGCAGTTTGGGACAGGGGTACACTGAAGCTTTCTTT. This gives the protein CASSLGQGYTEAFF.

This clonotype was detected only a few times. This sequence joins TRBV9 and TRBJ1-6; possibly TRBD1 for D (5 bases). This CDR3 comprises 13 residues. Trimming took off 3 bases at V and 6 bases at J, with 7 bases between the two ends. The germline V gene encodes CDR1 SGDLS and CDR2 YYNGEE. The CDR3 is CASSAGANSPLHF. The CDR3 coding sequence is TGTGCCAGCAGCGCTGGGGCTAATTCACCCCTCCACTTT.